These 13 T cell receptor beta chains originate from one sample sequenced in a study of CD8+ T cells in alopecia areata (dated by TCRdb to the late 2010s). The library was prepared using the immunoSEQ multiplex PCR assay. For TCR sequencing, RNA was extracted from every sample and reverse transcribed into cDNA to serve as template. Not all clones reach the TCRdb copy of this immuneACCESS table, which keeps in-frame sequences only. Checked studies attribute under half of the gap to unresolved V genes and leave the rest unexplained. The sample has approximately 210,000 clones on record, approximately 40% of them singletons. The top ten clonotypes cover around 3% of the sample. According to the study, the label for this sample's treatment or condition signals: oral pan-JAK inhibitor, 5-10 mg twice daily. Sequences were derived from CD4+ T cells sorted from blood, sampled at approximately week 37, from a patient treated with tofacitinib. The receptors were sampled from a human donor with alopecia areata.

This clone was observed a handful of times. The rearrangement uses TRBV20-1 and TRBJ2-3; D is uncertain. Germline V gene data show CDR1 as DFQATT and CDR2 as SNEGSKA (reference sequence). The V end lost 1 base, the J end lost 9 bases, and 5 bases lay between the germline ends. CDR3 size: 10 residues. Here the CDR3 DNA reads TGCAGTGCTAGAGTCTCGACGCAGTATTTT. Translated, it gives CSARVSTQYF.

The chain employs TRBV2 and TRBJ2-7; TRBD2 agrees at 7 bases. V lost 8 bases to trimming and J lost 6 bases; unmatched junction nucleotides: 10. Looked up from germline, CDR1 is SNHLY and CDR2 is FYNNEI. This CDR3 contains 13 residues. CDR3 DNA: TGTGCCAGCCACGCTGGGGGGAGGGCCGAGCAGTACTTC. This translates into CASHAGGRAEQYF.

V is TRBV29-1 and J is TRBJ2-3, with 7 bases identical to TRBD1. Germline CDR1 and CDR2: SQVTM and ANQGSEA. V trimming: 4 bases; J trimming: 1 base; junction bases outside the gene matches: 5. The CDR3 is 14 residues long. The CDR3 bases are TGCAGCGTTGCCGGGACAGTGGGCACAGATACGCAGTATTTT. Its protein product is CSVAGTVGTDTQYF.

This chain connects TRBV29-1 to TRBJ2-1, with a weak D call TRBD1 (6 bases). The ends were cut back, 1 base at V and 9 bases at J, with 16 bases in the middle. The length of the CDR3 is 14 residues. Germline CDR1 and CDR2: SQVTM and ANQGSEA. In DNA, the CDR3 is TGCAGCGTTGAAGTGTTTAGGAAAGGGGGTGAGCAGTTCTTC. Encoded protein: CSVEVFRKGGEQFF.

This clone was counted between two and nine times. The chain is built from TRBV28 and TRBJ1-4; TRBD1 might be the D (5 bases). This CDR3 has 15 amino acids. V lost 6 bases, J lost 10 bases, and 21 bases lay in between. Per germline, CDR1 MDHEN and CDR2 SYDVKM. The CDR3 sequence is CASSTTGGVRAKLFF. Here the CDR3 DNA reads TGTGCCAGCAGCACCACCGGGGGGGTTCGGGCAAAACTGTTTTTT.

This clone was counted a single time. The rearrangement uses TRBV9 and TRBJ2-1; the match to TRBD2 covers 12 bases. There are 21 residues in the CDR3. Trimming at V came to 1 base and at J to 0 bases, leaving 14 bases not matched to a gene. Germline-derived CDR1 and CDR2 are SGDLS and YYNGEE. The CDR3 is CASSVSAQGLAGGSSYNEQFF. The CDR3 DNA follows: TGTGCCAGCAGCGTATCGGCCCAGGGACTAGCGGGCGGGAGCTCCTACAATGAGCAGTTCTTC.

V usage is TRBV4-3 and J usage is TRBJ2-7; weak D call: TRBD1 (6 bases). V lost 4 bases, J lost 2 bases, and 12 bases lay in between. Germline CDR1 reads LGHNA; CDR2 reads YSLEER. There are 14 residues in the CDR3. CDR3 DNA: TGCGCCAGCAGCCGACAGGTAGGGGCCTACGAGCAGTACTTC. Translation: CASSRQVGAYEQYF.

The rearrangement uses TRBV6-1 and TRBJ1-1; unclear D gene. Trimming removed 2 bases from V and 4 bases from J, with 8 bases in between. The CDR3 consists of 13 residues. The germline V gene encodes CDR1 MNHNS and CDR2 SASEGT. The CDR3 sequence is CASSEKIGTEAFF. DNA of the CDR3: TGTGCCAGCAGTGAAAAGATCGGCACTGAAGCTTTCTTT.

V and J are TRBV2 and TRBJ1-1, with unresolved D. Trimming shortened V by 6 bases and J by 0 bases, and 8 bases separated the two germline ends. This CDR3 contains 13 residues. Germline CDR1 is SNHLY and CDR2 is FYNNEI. CDR3 sequence: CASRGRMNTEAFF. CDR3 DNA sequence: TGTGCCAGCAGGGGCAGGATGAACACTGAAGCTTTCTTT.

This clone was recorded a few times. The chain is built from TRBV29-1 and TRBJ1-1; 7 bases are a match to TRBD1. This CDR3 contains 17 residues. CDR1 and CDR2 from the germline V gene are SQVTM and ANQGSEA. J was trimmed by 0 bases and V by 4 bases; bases with no gene match: 14. The DNA of the CDR3 is TGCAGCGTTGGAACCACGGGCGGAGGGGGCCTGAACACTGAAGCTTTCTTT. Its protein product is CSVGTTGGGGLNTEAFF.

The chain is built from TRBV9 and TRBJ2-7, with D uncertain. This CDR3 region has 14 residues. V lost 4 bases and J 2 bases, leaving 13 bases between the germline ends. Germline V lookup: CDR1 SGDLS, CDR2 YYNGEE. The CDR3 sequence is CASSPRPETYEQYF. The CDR3, as DNA: TGTGCCAGCAGCCCCAGACCAGAGACCTACGAGCAGTACTTC.

The V gene is TRBV18, the J gene TRBJ1-5; D unclear. Germline CDR1 and CDR2: KGHSH and LQKENI. CDR3 length: 16 residues. The V end was cut by 3 bases, the J end by 0 bases, with 12 bases between. The CDR3 nucleotides read TGTGCCAGCTCACCGACGGTCCCGTATAGCAATCAGCCCCAGCATTTT. Protein: CASSPTVPYSNQPQHF.

This clone has more than one count but fewer than ten. V usage is TRBV6-5 and J usage is TRBJ2-7, with 8 nucleotides matching TRBD2. The CDR3 is 15 residues long. The germline V gene has CDR1 MNHEY and CDR2 SVGAGI. The ends lost 2 bases at V and 2 bases at J; junction bases unmatched: 5. The CDR3 protein is CASSYSGSSPYEQYF. The CDR3 DNA follows: TGTGCCAGCAGTTACAGCGGGAGCTCCCCCTACGAGCAGTACTTC.